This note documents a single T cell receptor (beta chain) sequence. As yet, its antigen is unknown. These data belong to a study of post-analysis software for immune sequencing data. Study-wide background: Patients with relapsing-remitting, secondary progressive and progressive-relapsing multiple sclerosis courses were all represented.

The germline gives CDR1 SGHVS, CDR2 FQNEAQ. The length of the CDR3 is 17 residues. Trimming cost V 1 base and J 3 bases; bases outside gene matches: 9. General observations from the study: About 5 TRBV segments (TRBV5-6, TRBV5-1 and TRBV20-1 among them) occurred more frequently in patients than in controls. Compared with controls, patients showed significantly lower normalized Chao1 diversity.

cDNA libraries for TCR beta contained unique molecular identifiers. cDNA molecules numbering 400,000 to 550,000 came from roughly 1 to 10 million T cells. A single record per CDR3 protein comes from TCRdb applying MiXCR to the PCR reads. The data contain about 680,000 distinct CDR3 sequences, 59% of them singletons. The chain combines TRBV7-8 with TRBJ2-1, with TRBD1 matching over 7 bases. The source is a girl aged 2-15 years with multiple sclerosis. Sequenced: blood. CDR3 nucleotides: TGTGCCAGCAGCTTAGGGTATTCGGCAGGGGGCTACAATGAGCAGTTCTTC. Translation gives CASSLGYSAGGYNEQFF.